This T cell receptor beta chain was recovered during a study of blood T cells in healthy people across ages. A note on this clonotype: No antigen is known for it.

This CDR3 spans 14 amino acids. The V end was cut by 4 bases, the J end by 3 bases, with 12 bases between. The germline gives CDR1 LGHDT, CDR2 YNNKEL (reference sequence). The study, taken as a whole, reports: Per-million-T-cell TCR beta diversity fell roughly linearly with age. Lack of knowledge of donor CMV status possibly confounded expanded clonotype changes. Long-lived donors exceeded aged donors in naive CD4+ cells and diversity.

With a J-beta primer mix and a sample-barcoded 5' primer, a second PCR ran 7 to 11 cycles. In TCRdb, the 5' RACE reads were re-called with MiXCR into one record per CDR3 protein. The data contain approximately 1,700,000 distinct CDR3 sequences, roughly 43% of them singletons. Peripheral blood, roughly 11 milliliters per donor, was collected. J is TRBJ1-2 and V is TRBV3-1; the D gene is possibly TRBD1 (6 bases). This receptor was identified in a human donor in good health. Sequenced: blood. The CDR3 DNA follows: TGTGCCAGCAGCCGCCGGGACACAGACTATGGCTACACCTTC. Its protein is CASSRRDTDYGYTF.